This TCR beta chain was documented in a study of T cells in Graves' hyperthyroidism and ophthalmopathy. RNA transcripts provided the source from which TCR beta CDR3 regions were amplified. HTBI primers were used for first-round RT-PCR of the TCR CDR3. Each CDR3 protein is one row after TCRdb ran MiXCR on the multiplex PCR reads. The sample contains about 600,000 distinct CDR3 sequences, more than 13% of which appear only once. In the ophthalmopathy cohort, Clinical Activity Score was at least 3, NOSPECS grade at least 4, and duration under 3 months. Exclusion of patients followed from uncontrolled infection, other autoimmune disease, pregnancy or lactation. Looked up from germline, CDR1 is MDHEN and CDR2 is SYDVKM. Trimming at V came to 4 bases and at J to 3 bases, leaving 4 bases not matched to a gene. This CDR3 has 16 residues. This clonotype was seen repeatedly, ten times or more.

This chain links TRBV28 with TRBJ2-3; 13 positions match TRBD2. This clonotype was obtained from a woman in her late teens or twenties with Graves' ophthalmopathy. The sequenced sample was blood. The CDR3 DNA sequence: TGTGCCAGCAGTTCCGGACTAGCGGGAGAGACAGATACGCAGTATTTT. It codes for CASSSGLAGETDTQYF.